This entry is about one TCR beta chain. The antigen is unknown. The sample comes from a study of blood T cells in healthy people across ages. Broader study findings: Donors of long life had a larger count of naive CD4+ cells and greater diversity than aged donors.

The CDR3 is made up of 15 amino acids. The germline gives CDR1 KGHSH, CDR2 LQKENI. Through a sample-barcoded 5' primer and a J-beta primer mix, a second PCR was run for roughly 6 to 11 cycles. A tag from a template-switch adaptor with 12 random nucleotides marked each cDNA molecule. Using its own MiXCR run on the 5' RACE reads, TCRdb lists one record per CDR3 protein. The sample holds about 970,000 distinct CDR3 sequences; 45% to 60% are singletons and the top ten take around a fifth. The chain recombines TRBV18 with TRBJ2-5; no clear D gene. The DNA matches TRBJ2-7 better at its end, which makes the J call doubtful. The specimen was blood. This TCR was recovered from an older woman in good health. Here the CDR3 reads CASSVSGISDYEQYF. The CDR3 DNA is TGTGCCAGCTCAGTCTCTGGGATCTCCGACTACGAGCAGTACTTC.